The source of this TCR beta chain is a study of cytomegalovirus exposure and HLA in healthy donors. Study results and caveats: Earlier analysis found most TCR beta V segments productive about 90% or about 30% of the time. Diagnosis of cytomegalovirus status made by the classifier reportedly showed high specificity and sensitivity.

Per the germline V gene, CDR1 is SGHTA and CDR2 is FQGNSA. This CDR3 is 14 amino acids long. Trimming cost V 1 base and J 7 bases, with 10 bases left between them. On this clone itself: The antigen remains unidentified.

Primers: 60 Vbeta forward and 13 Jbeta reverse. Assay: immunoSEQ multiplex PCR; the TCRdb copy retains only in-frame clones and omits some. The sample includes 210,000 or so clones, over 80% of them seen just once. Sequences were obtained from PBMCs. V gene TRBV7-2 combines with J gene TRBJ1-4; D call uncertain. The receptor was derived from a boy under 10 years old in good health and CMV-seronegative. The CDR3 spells CASSLDGLGEKLFF. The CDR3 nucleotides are TGTGCCAGCAGCTTAGACGGTCTTGGTGAAAAACTGTTTTTT.